The 32 T cell receptor beta chains in this list originate from one sample, sequenced in a study of blood T cell repertoires in COVID-19. TCRdb keeps only in-frame clones here, not all; method: immunoSEQ multiplex PCR. The sample shows 90,000 to 100,000 clones, about 85% of them seen only once. What was sequenced was peripheral blood. The receptors here all came from a man between 65 and 85 years old with acute or convalescent COVID-19.

The V and J genes are TRBV5-5 and TRBJ1-5; D is ambiguous. V lost 0 bases, J lost 3 bases, and 10 bases lay in between. CDR1 and CDR2 from the germline V gene are SGHKS and YYEKEE (reference sequence). The CDR3 consists of 15 residues. The CDR3 protein is CASSLVVAVNQPQHF. The CDR3 nucleotides read TGTGCCAGCAGCTTGGTAGTTGCGGTCAATCAGCCCCAGCATTTT.

The chain carries TRBV3-1 (or the pseudogene TRBV3-2) and TRBJ2-5, with 11 bases fitting TRBD2. The CDR3 spans 17 residues. Trimming at V came to 1 base and at J to 5 bases, leaving 9 bases not matched to a gene. The germline gives CDR1 LGHDT, CDR2 YNNKEL (reference sequence). The CDR3 loop is CASSQGSLAGGGETQYF. The CDR3 bases are TGTGCCAGCAGCCAAGGGTCGCTAGCGGGGGGCGGGGAGACCCAGTACTTC.

This clone occurred a few times. V and J are TRBV7-9 and TRBJ2-7; weak D call: TRBD1 (6 bases). The CDR3 is 13 residues long. Trimming took off 3 bases at V and 6 bases at J, with 12 bases between the two ends. Looked up from germline, CDR1 is SEHNR and CDR2 is FQNEAQ (reference sequence). The DNA for the CDR3 is TGTGCCAGCAGCTTTGGTTCAGGGGTCGAGCAGTACTTC. This codes for CASSFGSGVEQYF.

This rearrangement joins TRBV6-5 to TRBJ1-1, with 8 positions matching TRBD1. CDR1 and CDR2 from the germline V gene are MNHEY and SVGAGI. V lost 6 bases, J lost 0 bases, and 3 bases stayed unmatched. The CDR3 runs 14 residues. The CDR3 here is CASSLDRVNTEAFF. CDR3 nucleotides: TGTGCCAGCAGCCTGGACAGGGTGAACACTGAAGCTTTCTTT.

V gene TRBV6-5 combines with J gene TRBJ2-7, with 7 bases fitting TRBD1. This CDR3 comprises 12 residues. Looked up from germline, CDR1 is MNHEY and CDR2 is SVGAGI. The ends lost 10 bases at V and 0 bases at J; junction bases unmatched: 3. CDR3 loop: CATRDSSYEQYF. The CDR3, as DNA: TGTGCCACCAGGGACAGCTCCTACGAGCAGTACTTC.

The chain carries TRBV9 and TRBJ1-6; unclear D gene. The CDR3 runs to 15 residues. V was shortened by 3 bases and J by 7 bases, with 14 bases between the two germline ends. CDR1 and CDR2 (germline): SGDLS, YYNGEE. This chain's CDR3 is CASSASGLPNSPLHF. CDR3 bases: TGTGCCAGCAGCGCCTCAGGATTACCCAATTCACCCCTCCACTTT.

J is TRBJ1-4 and V is TRBV5-1; 7 bases line up with TRBD1. The germline V gene has CDR1 SGHRS and CDR2 YFSETQ. The CDR3 runs 13 residues. The trim removed 6 bases at V and 5 bases at J, leaving 4 bases unmatched. The DNA for the CDR3 is TGCGCCAGCACCTGGGACAGCAATGAAAAACTGTTTTTT. This codes for CASTWDSNEKLFF. The whole variable domain, filled in from reference TRBV5-1 and TRBJ1-4, reads KAGVTQTPRYLIKTRGQQVTLSCSPISGHRSVSWYQQTPGQGLQFLFEYFSETQRNKGNFPGRFSGRQFSNSRSEMNVSTLELGDSALYLCASTWDSNEKLFFGSGTQLSVL.

The rearrangement joins TRBV12-3 or TRBV12-4 to TRBJ2-1, with a tentative D call TRBD1 (6 bases). The CDR3 is 11 amino acids. V was clipped by 8 bases and J by 7 bases, with 9 bases between them. CDR3 protein: CASGRGNEQFF. As DNA, the CDR3 is TGTGCCAGCGGCAGGGGTAATGAGCAGTTCTTC.

This clone showed up just a few times. V is TRBV2 and J is TRBJ2-6; D call uncertain. The CDR3 consists of 14 residues. Germline V lookup: CDR1 SNHLY, CDR2 FYNNEI. Between the trimmed V and J ends, which lost 3 bases and 0 bases, there was a span of 3 bases. The CDR3: CASSEASGANVLTF. The CDR3 DNA sequence: TGTGCCAGCAGTGAGGCCTCTGGGGCCAACGTCCTGACTTTC.

J is TRBJ2-7 and V is TRBV2; TRBD2 is a possible D gene (7 bases). The CDR3 is 14 residues long. Per germline, CDR1 SNHLY and CDR2 FYNNEI. Trimming took 7 bases from V and 0 from J, leaving 13 bases between them. CDR3 nucleotides: TGTGCCAGCATCCGGGGGGCGAACTCCTACGAGCAGTACTTC. This encodes CASIRGANSYEQYF.

The V and J genes are TRBV3-1 (or the pseudogene TRBV3-2) and TRBJ2-4, with D possibly matching TRBD2 (5 bases). V was trimmed by 0 bases and J by 7 bases, leaving 13 bases between them. Germline V CDR1 and CDR2: LGHDT, YNNKEL (reference sequence). The CDR3 has 15 residues. CDR3 protein: CASSQDSEAWNIQYF. The CDR3 DNA is TGTGCCAGCAGCCAAGATTCGGAGGCTTGGAACATTCAGTACTTC.

The rearrangement links TRBV6-5 to TRBJ1-2; TRBD1 aligns across 9 bases. Germline V CDR1 and CDR2: MNHEY, SVGAGI. The junction had 4 bases not matched to a gene; V was cut back by 8 bases and J by 6 bases. The CDR3 covers 12 residues. In nucleotides, the CDR3 is TGTGCCAGCCAGGACAGGGGTCATGGCTACACCTTC. Translated: CASQDRGHGYTF.

The V gene is TRBV19, the J gene TRBJ2-3; D might be TRBD1 (5 bases). Germline loops: CDR1 LNHDA, CDR2 SQIVND (reference sequence). The V gene lost 6 bases and the J gene lost 2 bases, with 12 bases spanning the gap. The CDR3 is 14 residues long. The CDR3 loop is CASRREQDTDTQYF. CDR3 coding DNA: TGTGCCAGTAGAAGGGAACAGGACACAGATACGCAGTATTTT. Full variable domain (missing parts from reference TRBV19 and TRBJ2-3): DGGITQSPKYLFRKEGQNVTLSCEQNLNHDAMYWYRQDPGQGLRLIYYSQIVNDFQKGDIAEGYSVSREKKESFPLTVTSAQKNPTAFYLCASRREQDTDTQYFGPGTRLTVL.

The V gene is TRBV11-3, the J gene TRBJ2-1, with 13 bases that match TRBD2. The CDR3 loop spans 16 amino acids. Losses at the gene ends were 5 bases for V and 7 bases for J; bases not matched to a gene: 8. The germline CDR1 and CDR2 sequences are SGHNT and YENEEA. The chain's CDR3 is CASSPRPGLAGNEQFF. Here the CDR3 DNA reads TGTGCCAGCAGCCCCCGGCCGGGACTAGCGGGGAATGAGCAGTTCTTC.

The CDR3 spells CASKMDRVSNQPQHF. For the CDR3, the DNA is TGTGCCAGCAAAATGGACAGGGTCAGCAATCAGCCCCAGCATTTT. The V and J genes are TRBV2 and TRBJ1-5, with 8 bases that match TRBD1. This CDR3 is built from 15 residues. The ends lost 7 bases at V and 1 base at J; junction bases unmatched: 6. Germline CDR1 SNHLY, CDR2 FYNNEI.

The chain employs TRBV29-1 and TRBJ2-7; maybe TRBD2 (6 bases). Germline lookup yields CDR1 SQVTM and CDR2 ANQGSEA. V dropped 3 bases and J dropped 3 bases, with 12 bases sitting between them. The CDR3 sequence is 13 residues long. CDR3: CSVDTQEGYEQYF. The CDR3 DNA sequence: TGCAGCGTTGATACACAGGAGGGCTACGAGCAGTACTTC.

This chain uses TRBV6-1 with TRBJ2-4, with 9 bases aligning to TRBD1. The V and J ends lost 6 bases and 0 bases, in that order; junction bases with no gene match: 9. This CDR3 is built from 17 residues. Germline CDR1 MNHNS, CDR2 SASEGT. The CDR3: CASRETGTGIAKNIQYF. The CDR3 nucleotides read TGTGCCAGCAGGGAAACCGGGACAGGGATAGCCAAAAACATTCAGTACTTC.

The V and J genes are TRBV18 and TRBJ1-3, with 9 bases lining up with TRBD1. The CDR3 is made up of 16 amino acids. Germline V lookup: CDR1 KGHSH, CDR2 LQKENI. Trimming took 2 bases from V and 6 from J; bases not matched to a gene: 8. CDR3 sequence reads: CASSPSGDRVENTIYF. In DNA form, the CDR3 reads TGTGCCAGCTCACCATCGGGGGACAGGGTGGAAAACACCATATATTTT. Full variable domain (missing parts from reference TRBV18 and TRBJ1-3): NAGVMQNPRHLVRRRGQEARLRCSPMKGHSHVYWYRQLPEEGLKFMVYLQKENIIDESGMPKERFSAEFPKEGPSILRIQQVVRGDSAAYFCASSPSGDRVENTIYFGEGSWLTVV.

The chain links TRBV6-2 or TRBV6-3 to TRBJ1-5, with unresolved D. This CDR3 is built from 14 residues. Germline-derived CDR1 and CDR2 are MNHEY and SVGEGT. Trimming cost V 3 bases and J 2 bases, with 8 bases left between them. Here the CDR3 reads CASSYRRGNQPQHF. CDR3 nucleotides: TGTGCCAGCAGTTATCGGAGGGGCAATCAGCCCCAGCATTTT.

This clone was recorded once. This chain uses TRBV2 with TRBJ1-1; possibly TRBD1 for D (5 bases). This CDR3 has 12 amino acids. Trimming shortened V by 5 bases and J by 11 bases, and 15 bases separated the two germline ends. The V gene's germline CDR1 is SNHLY and CDR2 FYNNEI. The DNA for the CDR3 is TGTGCCAGCAGTACAGGTTGGGGGGAGGCTTTCTTT. It is translated as CASSTGWGEAFF. The whole variable domain, remainder taken from reference TRBV2 and TRBJ1-1, is EPEVTQTPSHQVTQMGQEVILRCVPISNHLYFYWYRQILGQKVEFLVSFYNNEISEKSEIFDDQFSVERPDGSNFTLKIRSTKLEDSAMYFCASSTGWGEAFFGQGTRLTVV.

This clone showed up just once. Other DNA sequences in the same sample also yield this CDR3. The chain uses TRBV5-1 and TRBJ1-3; D gene ambiguous. V lost 0 bases and J 2 bases, leaving 6 bases between the germline ends. CDR3 length: 14 residues. Germline V gives CDR1 SGHRS, CDR2 YFSETQ. The CDR3 nucleotides are TGCGCCAGCAGCTTGGCGGGGACTGGAAACACCATATATTTT. Protein sequence: CASSLAGTGNTIYF.

This clone was detected only once. This chain links TRBV30 with TRBJ1-1, with D hard to call. The CDR3 loop spans 14 amino acids. V was clipped by 0 bases and J by 1 base, with 9 bases between them. Germline-derived CDR1 and CDR2 are GTSNPN and SVGIG (reference sequence). CDR3 bases: TGTGCCTGGAGTGTAAACTACCGGAACACTGAAGCTTTCTTT. Protein sequence: CAWSVNYRNTEAFF.

This rearrangement joins TRBV7-8 to TRBJ2-1, with TRBD2 matching over 9 bases. CDR3 length equals 15 residues. The junction had 10 bases not matched to a gene; V was cut back by 4 bases and J by 9 bases. Germline values: CDR1 SGHVS, CDR2 FQNEAQ. Here the CDR3 DNA reads TGTGCCAGCAGCTCCCGCGGGGGGGCCGGAGGTGAGCAGTTCTTC. As protein: CASSSRGGAGGEQFF. Full variable domain (outside the CDR3, taken from reference TRBV7-8 and TRBJ2-1): GAGVSQSPRYKVAKRGQDVALRCDPISGHVSLFWYQQALGQGPEFLTYFQNEAQLDKSGLPSDRFFAERPEGSVSTLKIQRTQQEDSAVYLCASSSRGGAGGEQFFGPGTRLTVL.

The V and J genes are TRBV28 and TRBJ1-2; D is unresolved. The germline V gene encodes CDR1 MDHEN and CDR2 SYDVKM. This CDR3 spans 14 amino acids. V was trimmed by 3 bases and J by 5 bases, leaving 13 bases between them. The CDR3 loop reads CASSFIGVPYGYTF. CDR3 in DNA: TGTGCCAGCAGTTTCATCGGGGTCCCGTATGGCTACACCTTC.

The rearrangement uses TRBV19 and TRBJ1-2; a weak D match, TRBD1 (5 bases). V lost 3 bases and J 4 bases, leaving 12 bases between the germline ends. CDR3 size: 14 residues. CDR1 LNHDA and CDR2 SQIVND come from the germline V gene (reference sequence). CDR3 sequence: CASSIRGIFYGYTF. The DNA of the CDR3 is TGTGCCAGTAGTATCCGGGGGATTTTCTATGGCTACACCTTC.

V gene TRBV3-1 (or the pseudogene TRBV3-2) combines with J gene TRBJ2-3; D is perhaps TRBD2 (6 bases). The CDR3 contains 15 residues. V gave up 1 base and J gave up 7 bases, with 15 bases separating them. The germline V gene encodes CDR1 LGHDT and CDR2 YNNKEL (reference sequence). The CDR3, as DNA: TGTGCCAGCAGCCAAGGGCGGGGCCCCAGTCATACGCAGTATTTT. Its translation is CASSQGRGPSHTQYF.

The V and J genes are TRBV2 and TRBJ2-3; D ambiguous. The CDR3 runs 15 residues. The V end was cut by 3 bases, the J end by 0 bases, with 10 bases between. The V gene's germline CDR1 is SNHLY and CDR2 FYNNEI. Here the CDR3 DNA reads TGTGCCAGCAGTGATGACTTCCCTAGCACAGATACGCAGTATTTT. It codes for CASSDDFPSTDTQYF.

The rearrangement links TRBV5-1 to TRBJ2-5; 10 positions match TRBD1. The CDR3 runs to 15 residues. With 4 bases clipped from V and 0 bases from J, the junction kept 3 bases outside the gene matches. Germline V gives CDR1 SGHRS, CDR2 YFSETQ. The CDR3 loop reads CASSRGTGDQETQYF. Here the CDR3 DNA reads TGCGCCAGCAGCCGCGGGACAGGGGACCAAGAGACCCAGTACTTC.

The rearrangement uses TRBV19 and TRBJ2-5; 13 nucleotides match TRBD2. J lost 4 bases, V lost 6 bases, and 5 bases had no gene match. In germline, CDR1 is LNHDA, CDR2 SQIVND (reference sequence). The CDR3 is made up of 15 amino acids. DNA of the CDR3: TGTGCCAGTAGATGGACTAGCGGGGGACTAGAGACCCAGTACTTC. It is translated as CASRWTSGGLETQYF.

This clone was seen only once. V usage is TRBV18 and J usage is TRBJ2-5; 7 bases fit TRBD1. The length of the CDR3 is 15 residues. The germline gives CDR1 KGHSH, CDR2 LQKENI. With V trimmed by 6 bases and J by 3 bases, 10 bases remained unmatched. CDR3 in DNA: TGTGCCAGCTCGCCGAGGGGGCGGTCAGAAGAGACCCAGTACTTC. Translating gives CASSPRGRSEETQYF. The full variable domain, in which reference TRBV18 and TRBJ2-5 provide the parts outside the CDR3, is NAGVMQNPRHLVRRRGQEARLRCSPMKGHSHVYWYRQLPEEGLKFMVYLQKENIIDESGMPKERFSAEFPKEGPSILRIQQVVRGDSAAYFCASSPRGRSEETQYFGPGTRLLVL.

In this sample, this clone turned up a few times. This rearrangement joins TRBV21-1 to TRBJ1-4; TRBD1 is the table's D call and was not checked against the DNA. TRBV21-1 is a pseudogene locus. This CDR3 is 16 amino acids long. CDR3 nucleotide sequence: TGTGCCAGCAGCCCGGACAGGGCCTTAACTAATGAAAAACTGTTTTTT. Translation gives CASSPDRALTNEKLFF.

This chain uses TRBV28 with TRBJ1-6; maybe TRBD1 (6 bases). The CDR3 runs to 14 residues. The V and J ends lost 8 bases and 7 bases respectively, with 15 bases between them. Germline V lookup: CDR1 MDHEN, CDR2 SYDVKM. This CDR3 reads CASVSGTTNSPLHF. CDR3 nucleotides: TGTGCCAGCGTCTCCGGGACAACGAATTCACCCCTCCACTTT.